This TCR beta chain emerged from a study of cytomegalovirus exposure and HLA in healthy donors. The CDR3 is 15 residues long. Germline CDR1 is SGDLS and CDR2 is YYNGEE. V was clipped by 4 bases and J by 2 bases, with 12 bases between them. The PCR was carried out with 60 Vbeta primers and 13 Jbeta primers. Clones were sequenced by immunoSEQ multiplex PCR, and TCRdb holds only the in-frame ones, with some missing. The table lists about 150,000 clones, around 90% of them singletons, with around 0.51% in the top ten. The rearrangement links TRBV9 to TRBJ2-2; D may be TRBD1 (6 bases). Material for sequencing was PBMCs. The TCR was taken from a woman aged 40 to 50 in good health and CMV-seronegative. CDR3 DNA sequence: TGTGCCAGCAGCATACGGACAGACAACACCGGGGAGCTGTTTTTT. It is translated as CASSIRTDNTGELFF. Complete variable domain (other parts from reference TRBV9 and TRBJ2-2): DSGVTQTPKHLITATGQRVTLRCSPRSGDLSVYWYQQSLDQGLQFLIQYYNGEERAKGNILERFSAQQFPDLHSELNLSSLELGDSALYFCASSIRTDNTGELFFGEGSRLTVL.